The 4 T cell receptor beta chains below were found in one sample sequenced in a study of human T cells and chemical hapten exposure. Sample time point: pre-sensitization, week 0. The treatment: therapeutic diphenylcyclopropenone sensitization with weekly scalp DPC. The starting material, unfractionated whole blood, was used for total RNA extraction. TCRdb reanalysed the RACE reads using MiXCR and keeps one entry per CDR3 protein. The data hold over 50,000 distinct CDR3 sequences, with approximately 9.5% observed a single time. Here the sequenced sample was whole blood, taken in connection with sensitization to the hapten diphenylcyclopropenone (DPC). Receptors were obtained from a woman in her 30s with alopecia areata. Some clones in this sample may be carry-over from other donors' samples.

The table lists this clonotype with many counts. This chain links TRBV12-3 or TRBV12-4 with TRBJ1-6; D unclear. V shed 2 bases and J shed 3 bases, with 8 bases lying between them. This CDR3 region has 15 residues. The CDR3 here is CASSLSGSYNSPLHF. In DNA form, the CDR3 reads TGTGCCAGCAGTTTAAGTGGGAGCTATAATTCACCCCTCCACTTT.

The sample holds many counts of this clonotype. CDR3 region: CAISRGGRDEKLFF. The CDR3 DNA follows: TGTGCCATCAGCCGGGGGGGGAGGGACGAAAAACTGTTTTTT. The J gene is TRBJ1-4, the V gene TRBV10-3; possibly TRBD1 for D (5 bases). CDR1 ENHRY and CDR2 SYGVKD come from the germline V gene. The V end was cut by 6 bases, the J end by 8 bases, with 16 bases between. The CDR3 is 14 residues long.

This clonotype came up many times. The V gene is TRBV6-5, the J gene TRBJ1-2; no reliable D call. Trimming cost V 7 bases and J 4 bases, with 10 bases left between them. The CDR3 totals 12 residues. Germline assignment: CDR1 MNHEY and CDR2 SVGAGI. DNA for the CDR3: TGTGCCAGCAAAACCTCTGGCTATGGCTACACCTTC. Its translation: CASKTSGYGYTF.

This sequence joins TRBV4-2 and TRBJ2-3; 12 bases map to TRBD2. Germline-derived CDR1 and CDR2 are LGHNA and YNFKEQ. This CDR3 contains 18 residues. After removal of 2 bases from V and 1 base from J, the junction contained 7 bases not matched to a gene. The CDR3 DNA is TGTGCCAGCAGCCAATGGCTAGCGGGGGGGCCGGGCACAGATACGCAGTATTTT. Translation: CASSQWLAGGPGTDTQYF.